A single T cell receptor beta chain is shown here with its context. Its antigen is still unknown. No base quality values were provided; no much bigger clone lies one nucleotide off. To demonstrate the VDJtools post-analysis software, TCR beta repertoires were profiled from the peripheral blood of over ten young patients with multiple sclerosis. Multiple sclerosis patients were children and adolescents aged about 6 to 15 years. This record belongs to a study of post-analysis software for immune sequencing data (dated by TCRdb to 2013 to 2016). As for the study more broadly: Relapsing-remitting, secondary progressive and progressive-relapsing multiple sclerosis were recorded as disease courses, and subtype annotation was lacking for some patients. The patient repertoires were compared against approximately ten previously published healthy control repertoires obtained from donors aged about 6 to 26 years. A subset of samples was prepared in parallel using single-end sample barcoding, then pooled and co-amplified after Illumina adapter ligation.

Study-level results and caveats: Strong co-clustering of samples prepared in the same batch was shown by direct clustering with F measure, prompting a batch-effect correction. Significantly higher frequencies in patients than in controls were found for roughly 5 TRBV segments, including TRBV5-6, TRBV5-1 and TRBV20-1. Compared with controls, multiple sclerosis patients had significantly lower normalized Chao1 diversity, a finding suggesting substantial peripheral T-cell clonal expansion. The control group was slightly older than the multiple sclerosis patient group.

Library creation used PCR. For sequencing, an Illumina HiSeq 2500 was employed. Unique molecular identifiers were incorporated into TCR beta cDNA libraries to reduce PCR and sequencing biases. Per 1 to 10 million input T cells, approximately 500,000 cDNA molecules were obtained, such that each molecule approximated one T cell. Patient libraries were prepared and sequenced with the same protocol used for the earlier healthy control dataset. Samples belonging to the same batch were prepared together, multiplexed and sequenced on a shared HiSeq lane. Under the source paper's analysis protocol: Raw barcoded reads were processed with MIGEC, and single-read molecular identifier groups were discarded before consensus assembly and CDR3 extraction. Clonotype tables were post-analysed with VDJtools, and diversity was normalized by down-sampling all datasets to the smallest sample size. Repertoire overlap clustering matched CDR3 amino acid but not nucleotide sequences to correct batch-related cross-sample contamination. TCRdb reprocessing: public reads trimmed at Q25 with fastp, clones called with MiXCR, in-frame beta chains kept. Each CDR3 protein gets just one entry, which takes the most common genes and DNA from the rows behind it. These V and J calls derive from TCRdb rather than the authors' analysis. For this sample there are about 460,000 distinct CDR3 sequences; 40% to 55% appear just once. Jointly, the top ten make up 9% to 13% of the sample.

The germline V gene encodes CDR1 LGHDT and CDR2 YNNKEL (reference sequence). V ends up 4 bases short and J 2 bases short, with an unmatched junction base count of 5. The CDR3 sequence holds 14 residues, the cysteine and phenylalanine included. Left in the record is the CDR3 DNA by itself, 42 bases read in frame from the first base. This TCR was recovered from a girl aged 10 to 17 with multiple sclerosis. The chain uses TRBV3-1 and TRBJ2-7, and 7 bases in between align with TRBD1. Input material: blood. The bases are TGTGCCAGCAGCCGGGACAGCGGCACCTACGAGCAGTACTTC. This codes for CASSRDSGTYEQYF.